This section outlines one T cell receptor (beta chain) sequence together with its context. Germline V gives CDR1 MGHRA, CDR2 YSYEKL. The CDR3 extends over 13 amino acids. The V and J ends lost 1 base and 3 bases respectively, with 6 bases between them. The immunoSEQ assay was v3. Profiling relied on immunoSEQ multiplex PCR, and the TCRdb table lists in-frame clones only, not all of them. The sample consists of tens of thousands of clones, over 70% of them appearing once. This entry belongs to a study of TIL therapy for anti-PD-1-resistant metastatic lung cancer. Time point specified: pre-treatment sample, taken before nivolumab and TIL therapy.

The source is a person aged 25 to 80 with non-small cell lung cancer. The chain couples TRBV4-1 to TRBJ1-2; D not resolved. Source: blood, taken at baseline. The CDR3 DNA follows: TGCGCCAGCAGCCAAGGGACGGACTATGGCTACACCTTC. Protein sequence: CASSQGTDYGYTF.